This is a list of T cell receptor beta chains from one sample in a study of blood T cell repertoires in COVID-19. Profiled with immunoSEQ multiplex PCR; TCRdb holds only in-frame clones, not every one. The sample carries over 80,000 clones, around 90% recorded once. Sequencing was performed on peripheral blood. The receptors shown here come from a human donor with active COVID-19. The donor label of this sample is uncertain. Each CDR3 is given with its conserved first and last residue. A D gene is named only where the DNA matches it firmly. The size field is filled for only some rows; it gives once, few, many or a size class.

abundance: -; d_gene: -; v_gene: TRBV19; j_gene: TRBJ1-4; CDR3aa: CASSINSATNEKLFF; CDR3nt: TGTGCCAGTAGTATTAATTCTGCAACTAATGAAAAACTGTTTTTT
abundance: once; d_gene: -; v_gene: TRBV2; j_gene: TRBJ1-1; CDR3aa: CASMETDSTNTEAFF; CDR3nt: TGTGCCAGCATGGAGACCGACAGTACGAACACTGAAGCTTTCTTT
abundance: -; d_gene: TRBD1; v_gene: TRBV3-1/TRBV3-2; j_gene: TRBJ1-4; CDR3aa: CASSQRDRAPTNEKLFF; CDR3nt: TGTGCCAGCAGCCAACGGGACAGGGCCCCAACTAATGAAAAACTGTTTTTT
abundance: few; d_gene: TRBD2; v_gene: TRBV7-8; j_gene: TRBJ2-3; CDR3aa: CASSLGLAGGPADTQYF; CDR3nt: TGTGCCAGCAGCTTAGGGCTAGCGGGGGGGCCCGCAGATACGCAGTATTTT
abundance: -; d_gene: -; v_gene: TRBV27; j_gene: TRBJ2-1; CDR3aa: CASSYFSAPNNEQFF; CDR3nt: TGTGCCAGCAGTTATTTCTCCGCCCCTAACAATGAGCAGTTCTTC
abundance: -; d_gene: TRBD1; v_gene: TRBV2; j_gene: TRBJ1-1; CDR3aa: CASSWLQGRDTEAFF; CDR3nt: TGTGCCAGCAGTTGGTTACAGGGGAGAGACACTGAAGCTTTCTTT
abundance: -; d_gene: -; v_gene: TRBV28; j_gene: TRBJ1-1; CDR3aa: CASSPSGRSDTEAFF; CDR3nt: TGTGCCAGCAGCCCCAGCGGAAGGTCCGACACTGAAGCTTTCTTT
abundance: -; d_gene: -; v_gene: TRBV15; j_gene: TRBJ2-5; CDR3aa: CATGGGTLYQETQYF; CDR3nt: TGTGCCACCGGCGGCGGGACTTTGTACCAAGAGACCCAGTACTTC
abundance: -; d_gene: -; v_gene: TRBV5-6; j_gene: TRBJ2-7; CDR3aa: CASSLVYPLTYEQYF; CDR3nt: TGTGCCAGCAGCTTGGTTTACCCACTAACCTACGAGCAGTACTTC
abundance: -; d_gene: -; v_gene: TRBV5-4; j_gene: TRBJ2-3; CDR3aa: CASSLDPAAADTQYF; CDR3nt: TGTGCCAGCAGCTTGGATCCGGCGGCCGCGGATACGCAGTATTTT
abundance: -; d_gene: -; v_gene: TRBV4-3; j_gene: TRBJ1-2; CDR3aa: CASSYDRNYGYTF; CDR3nt: TGCGCCAGCAGTTACGACAGAAACTATGGCTACACCTTC
abundance: -; d_gene: -; v_gene: TRBV11-2; j_gene: TRBJ2-7; CDR3aa: CASSPLYEQYF; CDR3nt: TGTGCCAGCAGCCCCCTCTACGAGCAGTACTTC
abundance: once; d_gene: TRBD1; v_gene: TRBV6-5; j_gene: TRBJ1-2; CDR3aa: CASSPRTGSIYGYTF; CDR3nt: TGTGCCAGCAGTCCGAGGACAGGGAGTATCTATGGCTACACCTTC
abundance: once; d_gene: TRBD2; v_gene: TRBV5-1; j_gene: TRBJ2-5; CDR3aa: CASERGDQETQYF; CDR3nt: TGCGCCAGCGAGCGGGGGGACCAAGAGACCCAGTACTTC
abundance: -; d_gene: -; v_gene: TRBV21-1; j_gene: TRBJ1-1; CDR3aa: CATTGAFF; CDR3nt: TGTGCCACAACGGGGGCTTTCTTT
abundance: -; d_gene: TRBD1; v_gene: TRBV6-2/TRBV6-3; j_gene: TRBJ1-2; CDR3aa: CASSPAGTGRFYGYTF; CDR3nt: TGTGCCAGCAGCCCTGCCGGGACAGGGAGGTTCTATGGCTACACCTTC
abundance: -; d_gene: -; v_gene: TRBV6-2/TRBV6-3; j_gene: TRBJ2-7; CDR3aa: CASSYSEGDRGYEQYF; CDR3nt: TGTGCCAGCAGTTACTCCGAGGGCGACCGAGGCTACGAGCAGTACTTC
abundance: -; d_gene: -; v_gene: TRBV7-3; j_gene: TRBJ2-3; CDR3aa: CASSLWPSRTDTQYF; CDR3nt: TGTGCCAGCAGCTTATGGCCTAGCCGCACAGATACGCAGTATTTT
abundance: few; d_gene: -; v_gene: TRBV27; j_gene: TRBJ1-2; CDR3aa: CASSFAGDYGYTF; CDR3nt: TGTGCCAGCAGTTTTGCAGGGGACTATGGCTACACCTTC
abundance: once; d_gene: TRBD1; v_gene: TRBV9; j_gene: TRBJ2-7; CDR3aa: CASSDGQGYEQYF; CDR3nt: TGTGCCAGCAGCGACGGACAGGGCTACGAGCAGTACTTC
abundance: -; d_gene: TRBD1; v_gene: TRBV7-2; j_gene: TRBJ2-7; CDR3aa: CASSLGGTGGLVEQYF; CDR3nt: TGTGCCAGCAGCTTAGGGGGGACAGGGGGCCTAGTCGAGCAGTACTTC
abundance: -; d_gene: -; v_gene: TRBV10-3; j_gene: TRBJ2-5; CDR3aa: CAISEPGTQYF; CDR3nt: TGTGCCATCAGTGAACCCGGGACCCAGTACTTC
abundance: -; d_gene: TRBD1; v_gene: TRBV11-1; j_gene: TRBJ2-2; CDR3aa: CASSLDRGRGTGELFF; CDR3nt: TGTGCCAGCAGCCTCGACAGGGGGCGAGGCACCGGGGAGCTGTTTTTT
abundance: -; d_gene: -; v_gene: TRBV6-6; j_gene: TRBJ1-6; CDR3aa: CASSPSSYNSPLHF; CDR3nt: TGTGCCAGCAGCCCGAGCTCCTATAATTCACCCCTCCACTTT
abundance: once; d_gene: -; v_gene: TRBV7-2; j_gene: TRBJ1-4; CDR3aa: CASSLLSATNEKLFF; CDR3nt: TGTGCCAGCAGCTTACTTTCGGCAACTAATGAAAAACTGTTTTTT
abundance: -; d_gene: TRBD1; v_gene: TRBV6-5; j_gene: TRBJ1-2; CDR3aa: CASSYRDRGHGYTF; CDR3nt: TGTGCCAGCAGTTACCGGGACAGGGGCCATGGCTACACCTTC
abundance: -; d_gene: TRBD2; v_gene: TRBV19; j_gene: TRBJ2-7; CDR3aa: CASSFKVASGSYEQYF; CDR3nt: TGTGCCAGCTCTTTTAAGGTAGCCAGCGGGAGCTACGAGCAGTACTTC
abundance: few; d_gene: TRBD2; v_gene: TRBV3-1/TRBV3-2; j_gene: TRBJ2-5; CDR3aa: CASSQDLAGGQETQYF; CDR3nt: TGTGCCAGCAGCCAAGATCTAGCGGGGGGGCAAGAGACCCAGTACTTC
abundance: -; d_gene: TRBD2; v_gene: TRBV10-3; j_gene: TRBJ2-2; CDR3aa: CAIRKLAGGLNTGELFF; CDR3nt: TGTGCCATCAGGAAACTAGCGGGGGGTCTAAACACCGGGGAGCTGTTTTTT
abundance: -; d_gene: TRBD2; v_gene: TRBV15; j_gene: TRBJ2-7; CDR3aa: CATSRLAGRGEQYF; CDR3nt: TGTGCCACCAGCAGATTAGCGGGGAGAGGGGAGCAGTACTTC
abundance: -; d_gene: -; v_gene: TRBV19; j_gene: TRBJ2-2; CDR3aa: CASTTDWNTGELFF; CDR3nt: TGTGCCAGTACCACGGACTGGAACACCGGGGAGCTGTTTTTT
abundance: -; d_gene: -; v_gene: TRBV5-1; j_gene: TRBJ2-7; CDR3aa: CASSAYVTALLYEQYF; CDR3nt: TGCGCCAGCAGCGCGTACGTGACAGCATTGTTATACGAGCAGTACTTC
abundance: -; d_gene: -; v_gene: TRBV6-5; j_gene: TRBJ2-7; CDR3aa: CASSSQGGNEQYF; CDR3nt: TGTGCCAGTTCGAGCCAGGGAGGCAACGAGCAGTACTTC
abundance: few; d_gene: -; v_gene: TRBV29-1; j_gene: TRBJ1-1; CDR3aa: CSVDAQGRAEAFF; CDR3nt: TGCAGCGTTGACGCTCAGGGTAGGGCTGAAGCTTTCTTT
abundance: -; d_gene: TRBD1; v_gene: TRBV5-1; j_gene: TRBJ2-7; CDR3aa: CASSTTTGAGYEQYF; CDR3nt: TGCGCCAGCAGCACGACTACAGGGGCGGGCTACGAGCAGTACTTC
abundance: once; d_gene: -; v_gene: TRBV27; j_gene: TRBJ1-2; CDR3aa: CASSLSWLAGRLYTF; CDR3nt: TGTGCCAGCAGTTTATCGTGGTTGGCAGGGAGGCTTTACACCTTC
abundance: -; d_gene: -; v_gene: TRBV5-1; j_gene: TRBJ2-3; CDR3aa: CASSSDTDTQYF; CDR3nt: TGCGCCAGCAGTTCAGACACAGATACGCAGTATTTT
abundance: -; d_gene: -; v_gene: TRBV6-5; j_gene: TRBJ2-5; CDR3aa: CASSQQGIEETQYF; CDR3nt: TGTGCCAGCAGTCAACAGGGAATCGAAGAGACCCAGTACTTC
abundance: -; d_gene: -; v_gene: TRBV2; j_gene: TRBJ1-5; CDR3aa: CASGIRVDQPQHF; CDR3nt: TGTGCCAGCGGGATCAGGGTTGATCAGCCCCAGCATTTT
abundance: large; d_gene: TRBD1; v_gene: TRBV19; j_gene: TRBJ1-2; CDR3aa: CASTRGQGDGYTF; CDR3nt: TGTGCCAGTACCAGGGGACAGGGGGATGGCTACACCTTC
abundance: -; d_gene: TRBD2; v_gene: TRBV6-2/TRBV6-3; j_gene: TRBJ2-3; CDR3aa: CASSYGGGAADTQYF; CDR3nt: TGTGCCAGCAGTTACGGCGGGGGGGCCGCGGATACGCAGTATTTT
abundance: -; d_gene: TRBD1; v_gene: TRBV2; j_gene: TRBJ2-1; CDR3aa: CASRRDRGRSYNEQFF; CDR3nt: TGTGCCAGCAGGAGGGACAGGGGGAGGTCCTACAATGAGCAGTTCTTC
abundance: -; d_gene: -; v_gene: TRBV20-1; j_gene: TRBJ1-1; CDR3aa: CSVPGVTEAFF; CDR3nt: TGCAGTGTCCCGGGAGTCACTGAAGCTTTCTTT
abundance: -; d_gene: -; v_gene: TRBV2; j_gene: TRBJ2-3; CDR3aa: CASNYASTDTQYF; CDR3nt: TGTGCCAGCAATTACGCGAGCACAGATACGCAGTATTTT
abundance: -; d_gene: TRBD1; v_gene: TRBV4-1; j_gene: TRBJ2-7; CDR3aa: CASSQTGTAYEQYF; CDR3nt: TGCGCCAGCAGCCAGACCGGGACAGCTTACGAGCAGTACTTC
abundance: -; d_gene: TRBD1; v_gene: TRBV2; j_gene: TRBJ1-4; CDR3aa: CASSRDSPTNEKLFF; CDR3nt: TGTGCCTCATCCCGGGACAGCCCAACTAATGAAAAACTGTTTTTT
abundance: -; d_gene: TRBD1; v_gene: TRBV12-3/TRBV12-4; j_gene: TRBJ1-2; CDR3aa: CASSSGTDYGYTF; CDR3nt: TGTGCCAGCAGCTCTGGGACAGACTATGGCTACACCTTC
abundance: -; d_gene: -; v_gene: TRBV7-2; j_gene: TRBJ2-2; CDR3aa: CASSFDRVAGELFF; CDR3nt: TGTGCCAGCAGCTTTGACCGGGTGGCCGGGGAGCTGTTTTTT
abundance: -; d_gene: TRBD1; v_gene: TRBV11-2; j_gene: TRBJ2-2; CDR3aa: CASSLGRTGITGELFF; CDR3nt: TGTGCCAGCAGCTTAGGCCGGACAGGGATCACCGGGGAGCTGTTTTTT
abundance: few; d_gene: TRBD2; v_gene: TRBV5-1; j_gene: TRBJ2-1; CDR3aa: CASSLEPHRTSSYNEQFF; CDR3nt: TGCGCCAGCAGCTTGGAGCCGCACCGGACTAGCTCCTACAATGAGCAGTTCTTC
abundance: -; d_gene: TRBD2; v_gene: TRBV9; j_gene: TRBJ2-2; CDR3aa: CASSAGGTRFGGELFF; CDR3nt: TGTGCCAGCAGCGCCGGCGGGACTAGATTCGGCGGGGAGCTGTTTTTT
abundance: -; d_gene: TRBD1; v_gene: TRBV5-5; j_gene: TRBJ1-4; CDR3aa: CASSFPTGTGDEKLFF; CDR3nt: TGTGCCAGCAGCTTCCCTACCGGGACAGGGGATGAAAAACTGTTTTTT
abundance: -; d_gene: TRBD2; v_gene: TRBV10-3; j_gene: TRBJ2-3; CDR3aa: CAITPSGGADNTQYF; CDR3nt: TGTGCCATCACCCCTAGCGGGGGGGCCGATAATACGCAGTATTTT
abundance: few; d_gene: TRBD1; v_gene: TRBV7-3; j_gene: TRBJ1-2; CDR3aa: CASSLSGTDNYGYTF; CDR3nt: TGTGCCAGCAGCTTATCCGGGACAGACAACTATGGCTACACCTTC